This TCR beta chain was profiled in a study of post-analysis software for immune sequencing data. The overall study: Several disease courses (relapsing-remitting, secondary progressive and progressive-relapsing) of multiple sclerosis were included. Study-level results: Controls had lower frequencies than patients of five TRBV segments, which included TRBV5-6, TRBV5-1 and TRBV20-1. The normalized Chao1 diversity of multiple sclerosis patients was significantly lower than that of controls.

The CDR3 loop spans 12 amino acids. The V gene's germline CDR1 is LGHDT and CDR2 YNNKEL (reference sequence). The V end was cut by 2 bases, the J end by 12 bases, with 11 bases between. Unique molecular identifiers had been added to the TCR beta cDNA libraries. T cells numbering roughly 0.85 to 11 million gave rise to roughly 0.5 million cDNA molecules. One entry per CDR3 protein results from TCRdb running MiXCR on the PCR reads. The table includes about 160,000 distinct CDR3 sequences, 35% to 40% detected once. A single count supports this clonotype. The antigen is not known. The chain couples TRBV3-1 to TRBJ2-1; tentatively, D is TRBD1 (6 bases). The source material was blood, sampled after autologous hematopoietic stem cell transplantation. The TCR sequence derives from a girl aged 5-17 years with multiple sclerosis. The CDR3 nucleotides are TGTGCCAGCAGCCAACTCAGGGGCATGCAGTTCTTC. Amino acid sequence: CASSQLRGMQFF.